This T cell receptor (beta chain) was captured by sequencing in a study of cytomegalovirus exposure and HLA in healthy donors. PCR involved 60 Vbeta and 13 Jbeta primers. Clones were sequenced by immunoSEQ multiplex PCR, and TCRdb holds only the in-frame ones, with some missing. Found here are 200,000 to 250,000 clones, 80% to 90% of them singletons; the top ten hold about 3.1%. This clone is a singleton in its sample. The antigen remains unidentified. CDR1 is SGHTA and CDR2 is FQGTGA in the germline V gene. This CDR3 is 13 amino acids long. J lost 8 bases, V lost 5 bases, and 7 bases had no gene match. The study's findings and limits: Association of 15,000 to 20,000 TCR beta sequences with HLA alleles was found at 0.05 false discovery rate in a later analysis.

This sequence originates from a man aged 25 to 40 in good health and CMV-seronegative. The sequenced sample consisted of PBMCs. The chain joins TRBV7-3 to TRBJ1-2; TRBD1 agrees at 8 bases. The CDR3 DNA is TGTGCCAGCAGCGCATCGGACAGGGTCGGCTACACCTTC. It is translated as CASSASDRVGYTF.